This TCR beta chain derives from a study of blood T cell repertoires in COVID-19. Background on the study: The United States, Italy and Spain provided the acute and convalescent COVID-19 samples. Sources were T cells, B-cell-depleted T cells, or PBMCs; the material itself was cDNA or gDNA.

Original handling: Amplifying reference gene primers gave estimates of nucleated cell counts. Repertoires were generated with immunoSEQ multiplex PCR, while TCRdb's copy carries only in-frame clones and drops some. V, J and clone size are those of that table, while D and trimming were read from the DNA. The data contain roughly 300,000 clones, approximately 85% of them singletons. Trimming shortened V by 5 bases and J by 7 bases, and 15 bases separated the two germline ends. There are 14 residues in the CDR3. Germline lookup yields CDR1 LNHDA and CDR2 SQIVND (reference sequence). This clonotype originated in a human donor in a cohort sampled during active COVID-19. What was sequenced was peripheral blood. The chain joins TRBV19 to TRBJ1-5; TRBD1 might be the D (6 bases). The CDR3 sequence is CASSAQGSGQPQHF. CDR3 DNA sequence: TGTGCCAGTAGTGCCCAGGGGTCAGGACAGCCCCAGCATTTT.